One and the same sample provided the 2 T cell receptor beta chains below, sequenced in a study of T cell responses to AZD1222 COVID-19 vaccine. Profiled with immunoSEQ multiplex PCR; TCRdb holds only in-frame clones, not every one. Among some 40,000 clones listed, less than 85% were seen once. The material sequenced was peripheral blood, taken on day 0 of AZD1222 vaccination. These receptor sequences come from an adult in good health.

The chain links TRBV18 to TRBJ1-6; no clear D. The CDR3 is 15 amino acids. Between the trimmed V and J ends, which lost 2 bases and 10 bases, there was a span of 15 bases. Germline lookup yields CDR1 KGHSH and CDR2 LQKENI. In DNA form, the CDR3 reads TGTGCCAGCTCACCAGGATACCTTTTTACATCACCCCTCCACTTT. Protein: CASSPGYLFTSPLHF.

J is TRBJ2-1 and V is TRBV11-2; 9 bases fit TRBD2. Germline-derived CDR1 and CDR2 are SGHAT and FQNNGV. The CDR3 contains 16 residues. V dropped 5 bases and J dropped 7; count of bases not matched to a gene: 12. The CDR3 loop reads CASSRGLAETRNEQFF. CDR3 nucleotides: TGTGCCAGCAGCAGGGGACTAGCTGAAACTAGAAATGAGCAGTTCTTC.